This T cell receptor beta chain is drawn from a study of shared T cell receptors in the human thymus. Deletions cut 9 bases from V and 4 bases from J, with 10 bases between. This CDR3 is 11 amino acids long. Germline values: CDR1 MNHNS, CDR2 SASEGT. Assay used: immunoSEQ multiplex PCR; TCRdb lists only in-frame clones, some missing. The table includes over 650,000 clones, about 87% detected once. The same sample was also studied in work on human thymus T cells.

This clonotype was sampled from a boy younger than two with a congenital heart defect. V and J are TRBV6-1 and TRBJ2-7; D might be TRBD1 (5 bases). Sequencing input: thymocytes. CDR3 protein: CASVGLYEQYF. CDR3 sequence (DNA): TGTGCCAGTGTGGGGCTATACGAGCAGTACTTC.